The clone carrying this TCR beta chain was counted only a few times. This record belongs to a study of Ad26.COV2.S vaccination and SARS-CoV-2 variants. The data were produced by immunoSEQ multiplex PCR, yet TCRdb's version contains in-frame clones alone and is incomplete. This table has about 280,000 clones, about 89% appearing once. Stated treatment: 15 to 20 received Ad26.COV2.S at low or high dose, single or two shots; roughly five received placebo; per-sample allocation not given. Samples analyzed were those drawn on day 63 after the first vaccine or placebo injection. At a Boston site, the person donating was an adult of 18-55 years. As its vector, the vaccine had Ad26, which expressed Wuhan-strain SARS-CoV-2 spike. The germline CDR1 and CDR2 sequences are SGDLS and YYNGEE. The CDR3 is made up of 18 amino acids. V shed 0 bases and J shed 0 bases, with 13 bases lying between them.

This clonotype was sampled from a person aged 18-65 years who received the Ad26.COV2.S COVID-19 vaccine or a placebo. Sequencing was performed on peripheral blood, taken in a trial of Ad26.COV2.S vaccine versus placebo. V usage is TRBV9 and J usage is TRBJ1-6; weak D call: TRBD1 (5 bases). The CDR3 loop is CASSVEGTVGSYNSPLHF. The CDR3 region has the DNA TGTGCCAGCAGCGTAGAAGGGACGGTCGGCTCCTATAATTCACCCCTCCACTTT.